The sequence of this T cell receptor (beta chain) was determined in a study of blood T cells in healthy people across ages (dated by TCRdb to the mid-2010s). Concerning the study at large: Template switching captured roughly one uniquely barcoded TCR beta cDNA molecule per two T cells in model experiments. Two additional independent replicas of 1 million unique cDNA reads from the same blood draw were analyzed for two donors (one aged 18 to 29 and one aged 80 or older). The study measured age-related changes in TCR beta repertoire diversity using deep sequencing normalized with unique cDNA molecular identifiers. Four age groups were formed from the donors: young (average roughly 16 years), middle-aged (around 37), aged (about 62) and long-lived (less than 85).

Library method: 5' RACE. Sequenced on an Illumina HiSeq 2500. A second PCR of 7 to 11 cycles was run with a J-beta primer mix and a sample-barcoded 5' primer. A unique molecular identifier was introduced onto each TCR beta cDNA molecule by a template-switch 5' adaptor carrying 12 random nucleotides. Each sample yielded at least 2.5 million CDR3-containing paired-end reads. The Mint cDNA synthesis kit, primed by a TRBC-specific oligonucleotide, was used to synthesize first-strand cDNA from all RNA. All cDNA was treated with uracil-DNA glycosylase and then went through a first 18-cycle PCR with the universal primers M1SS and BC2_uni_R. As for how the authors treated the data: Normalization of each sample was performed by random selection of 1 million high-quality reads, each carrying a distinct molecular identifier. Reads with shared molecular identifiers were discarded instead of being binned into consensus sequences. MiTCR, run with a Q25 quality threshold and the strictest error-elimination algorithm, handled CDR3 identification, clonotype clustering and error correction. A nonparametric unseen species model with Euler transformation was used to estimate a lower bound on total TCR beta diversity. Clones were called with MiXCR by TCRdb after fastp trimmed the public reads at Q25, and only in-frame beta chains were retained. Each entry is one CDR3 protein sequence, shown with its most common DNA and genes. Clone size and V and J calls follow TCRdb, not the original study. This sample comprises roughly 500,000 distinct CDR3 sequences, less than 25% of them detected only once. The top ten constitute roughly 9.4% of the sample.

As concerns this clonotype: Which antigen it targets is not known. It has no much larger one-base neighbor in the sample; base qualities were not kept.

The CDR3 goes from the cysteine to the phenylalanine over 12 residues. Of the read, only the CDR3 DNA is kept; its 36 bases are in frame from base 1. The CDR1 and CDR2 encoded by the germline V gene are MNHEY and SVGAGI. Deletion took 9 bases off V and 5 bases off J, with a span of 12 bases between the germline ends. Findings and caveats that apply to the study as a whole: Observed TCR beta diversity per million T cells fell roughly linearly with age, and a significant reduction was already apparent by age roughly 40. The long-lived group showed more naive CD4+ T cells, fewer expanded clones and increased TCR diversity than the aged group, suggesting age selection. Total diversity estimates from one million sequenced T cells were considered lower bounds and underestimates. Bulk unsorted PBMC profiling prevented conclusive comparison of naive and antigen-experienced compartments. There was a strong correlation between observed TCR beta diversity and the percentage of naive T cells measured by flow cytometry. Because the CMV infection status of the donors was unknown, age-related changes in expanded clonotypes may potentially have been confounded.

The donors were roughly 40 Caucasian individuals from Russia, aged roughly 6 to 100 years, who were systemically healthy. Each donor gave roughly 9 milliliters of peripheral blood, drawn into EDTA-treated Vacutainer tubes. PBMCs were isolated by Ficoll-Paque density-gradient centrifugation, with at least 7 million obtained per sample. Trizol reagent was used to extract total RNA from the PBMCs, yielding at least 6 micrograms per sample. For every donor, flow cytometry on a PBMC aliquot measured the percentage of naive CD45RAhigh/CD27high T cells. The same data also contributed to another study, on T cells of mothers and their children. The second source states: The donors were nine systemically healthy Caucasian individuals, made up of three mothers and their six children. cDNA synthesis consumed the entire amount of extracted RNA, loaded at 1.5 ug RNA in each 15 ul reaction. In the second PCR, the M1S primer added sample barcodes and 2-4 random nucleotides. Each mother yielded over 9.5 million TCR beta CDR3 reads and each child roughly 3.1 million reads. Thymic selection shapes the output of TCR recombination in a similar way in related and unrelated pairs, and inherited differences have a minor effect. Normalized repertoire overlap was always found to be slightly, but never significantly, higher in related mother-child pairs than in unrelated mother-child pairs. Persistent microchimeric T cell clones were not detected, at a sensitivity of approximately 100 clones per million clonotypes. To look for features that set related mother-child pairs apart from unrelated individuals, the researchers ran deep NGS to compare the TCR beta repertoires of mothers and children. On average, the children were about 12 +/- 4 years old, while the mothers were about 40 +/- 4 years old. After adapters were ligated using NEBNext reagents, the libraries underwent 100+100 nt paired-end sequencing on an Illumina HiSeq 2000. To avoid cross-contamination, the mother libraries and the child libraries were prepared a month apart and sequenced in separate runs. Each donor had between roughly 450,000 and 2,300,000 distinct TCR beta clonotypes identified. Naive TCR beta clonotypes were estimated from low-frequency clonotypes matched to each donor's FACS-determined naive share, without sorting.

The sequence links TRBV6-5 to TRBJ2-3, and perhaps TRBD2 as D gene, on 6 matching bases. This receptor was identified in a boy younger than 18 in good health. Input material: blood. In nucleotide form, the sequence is TGTGCCAGTCAAAGTAGCGGAGATACGCAGTATTTT. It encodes CASQSSGDTQYF.